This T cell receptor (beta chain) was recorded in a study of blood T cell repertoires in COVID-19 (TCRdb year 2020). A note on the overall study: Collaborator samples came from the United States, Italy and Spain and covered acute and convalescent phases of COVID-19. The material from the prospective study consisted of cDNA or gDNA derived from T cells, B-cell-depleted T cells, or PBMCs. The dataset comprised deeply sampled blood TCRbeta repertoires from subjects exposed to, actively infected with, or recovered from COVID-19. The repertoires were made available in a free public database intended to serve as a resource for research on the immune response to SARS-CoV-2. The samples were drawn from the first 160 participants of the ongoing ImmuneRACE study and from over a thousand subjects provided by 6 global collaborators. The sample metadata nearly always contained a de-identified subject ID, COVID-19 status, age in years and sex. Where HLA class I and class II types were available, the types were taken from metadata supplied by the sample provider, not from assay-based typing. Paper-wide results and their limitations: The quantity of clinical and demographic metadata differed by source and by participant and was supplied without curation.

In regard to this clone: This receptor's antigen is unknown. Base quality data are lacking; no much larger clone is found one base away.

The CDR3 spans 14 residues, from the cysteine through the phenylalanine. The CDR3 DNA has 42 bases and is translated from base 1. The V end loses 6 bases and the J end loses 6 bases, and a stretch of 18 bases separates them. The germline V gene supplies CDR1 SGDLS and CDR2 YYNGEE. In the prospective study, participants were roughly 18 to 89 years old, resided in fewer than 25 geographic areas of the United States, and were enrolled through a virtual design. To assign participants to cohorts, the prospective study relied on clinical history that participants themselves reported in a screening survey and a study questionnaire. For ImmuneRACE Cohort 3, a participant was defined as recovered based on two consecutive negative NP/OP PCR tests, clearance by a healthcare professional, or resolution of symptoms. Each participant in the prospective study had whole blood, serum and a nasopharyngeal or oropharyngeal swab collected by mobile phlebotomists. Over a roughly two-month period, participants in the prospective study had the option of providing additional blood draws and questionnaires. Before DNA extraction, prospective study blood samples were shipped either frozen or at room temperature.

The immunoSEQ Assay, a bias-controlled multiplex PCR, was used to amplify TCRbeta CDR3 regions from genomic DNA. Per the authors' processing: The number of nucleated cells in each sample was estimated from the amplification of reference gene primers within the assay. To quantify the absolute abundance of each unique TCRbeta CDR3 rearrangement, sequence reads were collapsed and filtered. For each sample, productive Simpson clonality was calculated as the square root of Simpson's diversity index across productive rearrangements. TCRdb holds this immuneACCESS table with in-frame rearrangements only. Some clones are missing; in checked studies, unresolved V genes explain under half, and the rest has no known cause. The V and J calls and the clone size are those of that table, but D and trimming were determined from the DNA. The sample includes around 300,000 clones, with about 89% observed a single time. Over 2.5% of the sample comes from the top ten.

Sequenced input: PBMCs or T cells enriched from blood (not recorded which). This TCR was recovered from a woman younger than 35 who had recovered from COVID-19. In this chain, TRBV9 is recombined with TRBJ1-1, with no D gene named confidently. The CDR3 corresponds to CASTPGWSKAEAFF. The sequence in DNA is TGTGCCAGCACACCCGGGTGGAGTAAAGCTGAAGCTTTCTTT.